These T cell receptor beta chains were read from a single sample in a study of a mutant IDH1 vaccine in newly diagnosed glioma. No antigens are known for them. The repertoire was sequenced with immunoSEQ multiplex PCR; TCRdb's copy has only in-frame clones and lacks some. Here the sample spans 43,000 or so clones, about four fifths being singletons. Sequencing was performed on PBMCs, taken from a glioma patient whose treatment included an IDH1 peptide vaccine. These receptors came from a woman between 18 and 30 years old with glioma. Some clones in this sample may be carry-over from other donors' samples. CDR3s include the opening cysteine and the closing phenylalanine or tryptophan. Each record gives: D gene, V gene, J gene, clone size, CDR3 DNA, CDR3 protein. D genes are given only for firm matches. Clone size is stated in some rows and not others, as once, few, many or a class when expanded.

d_gene: TRBD2; v_gene: TRBV6-4; j_gene: TRBJ2-3; abundance: -; CDR3nt: TGTGCCAGCAGCGCGACTAGCGGGGGGGCAGATACGCAGTATTTT; CDR3aa: CASSATSGGADTQYF
d_gene: -; v_gene: TRBV13; j_gene: TRBJ2-7; abundance: -; CDR3nt: TGTGCCAGCAGCCGGTGGGGAGGCCCGGGGTACGAGCAGTACTTC; CDR3aa: CASSRWGGPGYEQYF
d_gene: -; v_gene: TRBV28; j_gene: TRBJ1-5; abundance: few; CDR3nt: TGTGCCAGCAGTTTCTCGTGGGTAGGGGGGAATCAGCCCCAGCATTTT; CDR3aa: CASSFSWVGGNQPQHF
d_gene: -; v_gene: TRBV6-5; j_gene: TRBJ1-2; abundance: -; CDR3nt: TGTGCCAGCAGCTCGGGCCGTAACTATGGCTACACCTTC; CDR3aa: CASSSGRNYGYTF
d_gene: -; v_gene: TRBV4-1; j_gene: TRBJ2-7; abundance: -; CDR3nt: TGCGCCAGCAGCCAATCCGTAGGGGTGCGGAGCTACGAGCAGTACTTC; CDR3aa: CASSQSVGVRSYEQYF
d_gene: TRBD2; v_gene: TRBV4-1; j_gene: TRBJ2-5; abundance: -; CDR3nt: TGCGCCAGCAGCCAAGATTTTTCTAGCGGGAGGGAAGAGACCCAGTACTTC; CDR3aa: CASSQDFSSGREETQYF
d_gene: -; v_gene: TRBV5-1; j_gene: TRBJ1-1; abundance: -; CDR3nt: TGCGCCAGCAGCTACGGAGGGACTGAAGCTTTCTTT; CDR3aa: CASSYGGTEAFF
d_gene: -; v_gene: TRBV6-5; j_gene: TRBJ1-2; abundance: -; CDR3nt: TGTGCCAGCAGCCGTCACAGTTATGGCTACACCTTC; CDR3aa: CASSRHSYGYTF
d_gene: -; v_gene: TRBV27; j_gene: TRBJ2-7; abundance: -; CDR3nt: TGTGCCAGCAGTTTCCTGGACAGATACTACGAGCAGTACTTC; CDR3aa: CASSFLDRYYEQYF
d_gene: TRBD2; v_gene: TRBV7-9; j_gene: TRBJ2-2; abundance: -; CDR3nt: TGTGCCAGCAGCTCGACTAGCGGGAGGTGGGGCACCGGGGAGCTGTTTTTT; CDR3aa: CASSSTSGRWGTGELFF
d_gene: TRBD1; v_gene: TRBV7-8; j_gene: TRBJ2-7; abundance: -; CDR3nt: TGTGCCAGCAGCTTAGTGGGGACAGGGCCCCAAACAGTCTACGAGCAGTACTTC; CDR3aa: CASSLVGTGPQTVYEQYF
d_gene: -; v_gene: TRBV15; j_gene: TRBJ2-2; abundance: -; CDR3nt: TGTGCCACCAGCATTGCGGGGGCTCCGAACACCGGGGAGCTGTTTTTT; CDR3aa: CATSIAGAPNTGELFF
d_gene: TRBD2; v_gene: TRBV5-1; j_gene: TRBJ2-1; abundance: -; CDR3nt: TGCGCCAGCAGCTTGGCGGGACTAGCGGCCCCTTCGGGTGAGCAGTTCTTC; CDR3aa: CASSLAGLAAPSGEQFF
d_gene: -; v_gene: TRBV9; j_gene: TRBJ2-3; abundance: -; CDR3nt: TGTGCCAGCAGCCCTGGTTCCTACACAGATACGCAGTATTTT; CDR3aa: CASSPGSYTDTQYF
d_gene: -; v_gene: TRBV5-1; j_gene: TRBJ2-1; abundance: -; CDR3nt: TGCGCCAGCAGCTTGGAAGTAGCGAGACACAATGAGCAGTTCTTC; CDR3aa: CASSLEVARHNEQFF
d_gene: -; v_gene: TRBV19; j_gene: TRBJ1-5; abundance: few; CDR3nt: TGTGCCAGTTCTCACAGAGGGTTTAATCAGCCCCAGCATTTT; CDR3aa: CASSHRGFNQPQHF
d_gene: TRBD1; v_gene: TRBV27; j_gene: TRBJ2-1; abundance: -; CDR3nt: TGTGCCAGCAGTTTAAGGGACAGGGGGGTCAATGAGCAGTTCTTC; CDR3aa: CASSLRDRGVNEQFF
d_gene: -; v_gene: TRBV30; j_gene: TRBJ2-7; abundance: once; CDR3nt: TGTGCCTGTGCCAAGGGGAGCTCCTACGAGCAGTACTTC; CDR3aa: CACAKGSSYEQYF
d_gene: -; v_gene: TRBV7-2; j_gene: TRBJ2-1; abundance: -; CDR3nt: TGTGCCAGCAGCCCCCGGGGGCTAGCGAACAATGAGCAGTTCTTC; CDR3aa: CASSPRGLANNEQFF
d_gene: -; v_gene: TRBV5-1; j_gene: TRBJ2-2; abundance: -; CDR3nt: TGCGCCGGGGAAGTGGAGATGGACACCGGGGAGCTGTTTTTT; CDR3aa: CAGEVEMDTGELFF
d_gene: TRBD2; v_gene: TRBV5-6; j_gene: TRBJ2-7; abundance: -; CDR3nt: TGTGCCAGCAGCTTGGAGGGACTAGCGGGCGAGCAGTACTTC; CDR3aa: CASSLEGLAGEQYF
d_gene: -; v_gene: TRBV6-1; j_gene: TRBJ2-7; abundance: -; CDR3nt: TGTGCCAGCAGTGATTCGACAGCTTCATCCTACGAGCAGTACTTC; CDR3aa: CASSDSTASSYEQYF
d_gene: TRBD1; v_gene: TRBV4-3; j_gene: TRBJ1-4; abundance: -; CDR3nt: TGCGCCAGCAGCCCGGGACAGGGAGACGAAAAACTGTTTTTT; CDR3aa: CASSPGQGDEKLFF
d_gene: -; v_gene: TRBV4-1; j_gene: TRBJ1-2; abundance: -; CDR3nt: TGCGCCAGCAGCCAAGGCCCAGCCTCACCCTATGGCTACACCTTC; CDR3aa: CASSQGPASPYGYTF
d_gene: TRBD1; v_gene: TRBV7-6; j_gene: TRBJ1-1; abundance: -; CDR3nt: TGTGCCAGCAGCTCGGACAGGCAACACACTGAAGCTTTCTTT; CDR3aa: CASSSDRQHTEAFF
d_gene: TRBD1; v_gene: TRBV5-4; j_gene: TRBJ1-2; abundance: -; CDR3nt: TGTGCCAGCAGCTTGGCTTGGACAGGGGGCATAGGCTACACCTTC; CDR3aa: CASSLAWTGGIGYTF
d_gene: -; v_gene: TRBV11-3; j_gene: TRBJ2-7; abundance: -; CDR3nt: TGTGCCAGCAGCTTCGGGCAGTCAAACGAGCAGTACTTC; CDR3aa: CASSFGQSNEQYF
d_gene: TRBD2; v_gene: TRBV19; j_gene: TRBJ2-3; abundance: -; CDR3nt: TGTGCCAGTAGTGGGGGACTAGCGGGAGTGGGAGATACGCAGTATTTT; CDR3aa: CASSGGLAGVGDTQYF
d_gene: -; v_gene: TRBV29-1; j_gene: TRBJ2-2; abundance: -; CDR3nt: TGCAGCATCCACGAGGACGGGACCGGGGAGCTGTTTTTT; CDR3aa: CSIHEDGTGELFF